This T cell receptor (beta chain) appears in the sequencing data of a study of cytotoxic CD8 clonotypes in ibrutinib-treated CLL. On the study more broadly: Responses: approximately 25 partial, 2 complete; after median approximately six years, 14 stayed remitted, 12 progressed.

Produced via immunoSEQ multiplex PCR; TCRdb's table is partial and in-frame only. The sample contains a few hundred thousand clones, 70% of which appear only once. This clone was observed many times. Between the trimmed V and J ends, which lost 4 bases and 3 bases, there was a span of 19 bases. The CDR3 runs to 16 residues. Per germline, CDR1 LGHNA and CDR2 YNFKEQ. The source is a human donor with chronic lymphocytic leukemia. Here the sequenced sample was PBMCs, taken after 24 months of ibrutinib treatment. The chain is built from TRBV4-2 and TRBJ2-7; D might be TRBD2 (6 bases). CDR3 nucleotide sequence: TGTGCCAGCAGCCGAAGTGGTGGGACTGGGCACTACGAGCAGTACTTC. It encodes CASSRSGGTGHYEQYF.